These 22 T cell receptor beta chains share one sample of origin, sequenced in a study of T cell repertoires in cytomegalovirus infection. The antigens of these receptors remain unknown. TCRdb reanalysed the reads using MiXCR and keeps one entry per CDR3 protein. The sample shows around 750,000 distinct CDR3 sequences, 32% of them seen only once. The sequences come from cultured CD8+ T cells from PBMCs, collected from culture after CMV antigen stimulation. These receptors came from a human donor in good health (CMV status not recorded). Some clones in this sample may be carry-over from other donors' samples.

This chain connects TRBV10-3 to TRBJ1-4; D is unclear. Germline-derived CDR1 and CDR2 are ENHRY and SYGVKD. Trimming stripped 6 bases from V and 0 bases from J, with 11 bases between. This CDR3 is 15 amino acids long. The CDR3 DNA follows: TGTGCCATCAGCGAGACACCGGCAACTAATGAAAAACTGTTTTTT. The encoded protein is CAISETPATNEKLFF.

There are a few counts of this clonotype. V usage is TRBV2 and J usage is TRBJ2-7, with D possibly matching TRBD1 (5 bases). This CDR3 contains 12 residues. V lost 9 bases, J lost 9 bases, and 18 bases lay in between. Germline V gene lookup returns CDR1 SNHLY and CDR2 FYNNEI. This CDR3 is CASQGEPAGQYF. The CDR3 DNA sequence: TGTGCCAGTCAGGGTGAACCGGCCGGGCAGTACTTC.

In this sample, this clonotype turned up a few times. The germline gene is not matched at one end of the junction; a read error may be the cause. DNA of the CDR3: TGTGCCAGTAGCGTAGTGCAGGGAGAGTACTATGGCTACACCTTC. This codes for CASSVVQGEYYGYTF. This chain joins TRBV9 and TRBJ1-2, with D possibly being TRBD1 (5 bases). The germline gives CDR1 SGDLS, CDR2 YYNGEE. This CDR3 contains 15 residues. Full variable domain (outside the CDR3, taken from reference TRBV9 and TRBJ1-2): DSGVTQTPKHLITATGQRVTLRCSPRSGDLSVYWYQQSLDQGLQFLIQYYNGEERAKGNILERFSAQQFPDLHSELNLSSLELGDSALYFCASSVVQGEYYGYTFGSGTRLTVV.

This clonotype has only a few counts. V is TRBV6-6 and J is TRBJ2-3, with 7 bases identical to TRBD2. V lost 0 bases to trimming and J lost 6 bases; unmatched junction nucleotides: 3. The CDR3 runs 14 residues. Germline CDR1 and CDR2: MNHNY and SVGAGI (reference sequence). CDR3 amino acids: CASSYSNGGDTQYF. Here the CDR3 DNA reads TGTGCCAGCAGTTACTCGAACGGGGGGGATACGCAGTATTTT.

In its sample, this clonotype was seen a few times. The chain couples TRBV20-1 to TRBJ2-7; TRBD2 agrees at 11 bases. CDR1 is DFQATT and CDR2 is SNEGSKA in the germline V gene (reference sequence). The CDR3 is 13 amino acids. The trim removed 8 bases at V and 3 bases at J, leaving 6 bases unmatched. CDR3 DNA sequence: TGCAGTACGGATAGCGGGGGGGACTACGAGCAGTACGTC. Translation gives CSTDSGGDYEQYV.

This chain links TRBV12-5 with TRBJ2-5; D perhaps matches TRBD2 (7 bases). V was cut by 5 bases and J by 2 bases, with 21 bases left in between. This CDR3 spans 17 amino acids. The germline V gene has CDR1 LGHNT and CDR2 FRNRAP. Here the CDR3 DNA reads TGTGCTAGTGGTCCCCTCTTAGGGGGGGTCTTTCAAGAGACCCAGTACTTC. Translation gives CASGPLLGGVFQETQYF. Variable domain in full (rest from reference TRBV12-5 and TRBJ2-5): DARVTQTPRHKVTEMGQEVTMRCQPILGHNTVFWYRQTMMQGLELLAYFRNRAPLDDSGMPKDRFSAEMPDATLATLKIQPSEPRDSAVYFCASGPLLGGVFQETQYFGPGTRLLVL.

This clonotype was seen only a few times. The chain links TRBV19 to TRBJ2-1; a weak D match, TRBD2 (7 bases). This CDR3 region has 16 residues. Trimming pared 1 base from V and 2 bases from J, leaving 12 bases between. Germline CDR1 is LNHDA and CDR2 is SQIVND (reference sequence). The CDR3 coding sequence is TGTGCCAGTAGTATAGTGGGGGGGCCCCCCTACAATGAGCAGTTCTTC. Residues: CASSIVGGPPYNEQFF.

The V and J genes are TRBV19 and TRBJ1-2, with TRBD1 matching over 10 bases. The length of the CDR3 is 14 residues. Trimming cost V 4 bases and J 9 bases; bases outside gene matches: 8. From germline, CDR1 is LNHDA and CDR2 SQIVND (reference sequence). The CDR3 is CASSTTGGDLSYTF. The CDR3 bases are TGTGCCAGTAGTACGACAGGGGGCGATCTCAGCTACACCTTC.

This clonotype has a count of ten or more. This chain uses TRBV7-2 with TRBJ2-5; 9 nucleotides align to TRBD2. Germline-derived CDR1 and CDR2 are SGHTA and FQGNSA. This CDR3 has 17 amino acids. Losses at the gene ends were 1 base for V and 0 bases for J; bases not matched to a gene: 6. The CDR3 region is CASSLVASGAYQETQYF. As DNA, the CDR3 is TGTGCCAGCAGCTTAGTGGCTAGCGGGGCGTACCAAGAGACCCAGTACTTC.

There are a few counts of this clonotype. CDR3 region: CSASQGVGFWYGYTF. In nucleotides, the CDR3 is TGCAGTGCTAGTCAGGGGGTGGGTTTTTGGTATGGCTACACCTTC. V and J are TRBV20-1 and TRBJ1-2; 7 positions agree with TRBD1. The CDR3 sequence is 15 residues long. V gave up 3 bases and J gave up 5 bases; unmatched junction bases: 12. Per the germline V gene, CDR1 is DFQATT and CDR2 is SNEGSKA (reference sequence).

This sequence joins TRBV27 and TRBJ1-1; 7 bases map to TRBD1. The V segment lost 4 bases and the J segment 4 bases; nucleotides outside the gene matches: 3. The V gene's germline CDR1 is MNHEY and CDR2 SMNVEV (reference sequence). CDR3 length equals 13 residues. CDR3 residues: CASSYTGVTEAFF. The DNA for the CDR3 is TGTGCCAGCAGTTATACAGGGGTCACTGAAGCTTTCTTT.

V usage is TRBV19 and J usage is TRBJ1-3; D unresolved. Germline loops: CDR1 LNHDA, CDR2 SQIVND (reference sequence). The CDR3 runs 16 residues. V lost 4 bases and J lost 0, with 13 bases in between. The CDR3 DNA is TGTGCCAGTAGTACCAGCGGTGGGTACTCTGGAAACACCATATATTTT. Translation gives CASSTSGGYSGNTIYF.

Only a few counts were recorded for this clonotype. The rearrangement links TRBV12-5 to TRBJ1-1; D might be TRBD1 (5 bases). The CDR3 has 14 amino acids. Germline CDR1 LGHNT, CDR2 FRNRAP. Deletions cut 7 bases from V and 1 base from J, with 13 bases between. CDR3 sequence (DNA): TGTGCTAGTGCCCTGGGGACGGGGAACACTGAAGCTTTCTTT. Protein: CASALGTGNTEAFF.

This clonotype was found many times. The chain recombines TRBV7-9 with TRBJ1-1; the match to TRBD1 covers 8 bases. The CDR3 has 15 residues. Germline V gives CDR1 SEHNR, CDR2 FQNEAQ (reference sequence). The junction had 13 bases not matched to a gene; V was cut back by 11 bases and J by 2 bases. CDR3 loop: CAEKPKTGVNTEAFF. The CDR3 nucleotides are TGTGCCGAAAAGCCCAAGACAGGGGTAAACACTGAAGCTTTCTTT. Together with reference TRBV7-9 and TRBJ1-1, the CDR3 gives the full variable domain: DTGVSQNPRHKITKRGQNVTFRCDPISEHNRLYWYRQTLGQGPEFLTYFQNEAQLEKSRLLSDRFSAERPKGSFSTLEIQRTEQGDSAMYLCAEKPKTGVNTEAFFGQGTRLTVV.

The chain uses TRBV20-1 and TRBJ2-1, with D hard to call. Germline V gives CDR1 DFQATT, CDR2 SNEGSKA (reference sequence). V was clipped by 3 bases and J by 2 bases, with 8 bases between them. This CDR3 has 13 amino acids. The CDR3 reads CSARPVAYNEQFF. CDR3 sequence (DNA): TGCAGTGCTAGGCCAGTGGCCTACAATGAGCAGTTCTTC.

The chain couples TRBV6-5 to TRBJ2-7; D ambiguous. CDR1 is MNHEY, CDR2 SVGAGI, per germline. The V end lost 0 bases, the J end lost 3 bases, and 6 bases lay between the germline ends. The CDR3 has 13 amino acids. CDR3 in DNA: TGTGCCAGCAGTTACTCCCAAGGCTACGAGCAGTACTTC. The encoded protein is CASSYSQGYEQYF.

This chain uses TRBV27 with TRBJ1-2; D may be TRBD1 (6 bases). Between the trimmed V and J ends, which lost 1 base and 3 bases, there was a span of 9 bases. The CDR3 has 14 amino acids. Looked up from germline, CDR1 is MNHEY and CDR2 is SMNVEV (reference sequence). The CDR3 region is CASSLYTGHYGYTF. In DNA form, the CDR3 reads TGTGCCAGCAGTTTATATACAGGGCACTATGGCTACACCTTC.

This chain connects TRBV29-1 to TRBJ1-2, with D possibly TRBD1 on 5 matching bases. V was shortened by 4 bases and J by 6 bases, with 24 bases between the two germline ends. The CDR3 has 16 residues. CDR1 is SQVTM and CDR2 is ANQGSEA in the germline V gene. CDR3: CSVASGEGDLYHGYTF. CDR3 in DNA: TGCAGCGTTGCATCCGGCGAAGGGGATCTATATCATGGCTACACCTTC.

V gene TRBV9 combines with J gene TRBJ2-1, with 8 bases that match TRBD2. V lost 2 bases and J lost 7; bases outside the gene matches: 8. The CDR3 covers 15 residues. Germline V CDR1 and CDR2: SGDLS, YYNGEE. CDR3 in amino acids: CASSVGRGGRNEQFF. CDR3 coding DNA: TGTGCCAGCAGCGTTGGCCGGGGGGGCCGGAATGAGCAGTTCTTC.

This clonotype was counted a few times. This rearrangement joins TRBV5-6 to TRBJ1-1; maybe TRBD1 (6 bases). The length of the CDR3 is 15 residues. Trimming pared 4 bases from V and 3 bases from J, leaving 16 bases between. Germline CDR1 SGHDT, CDR2 YYEEEE. This CDR3 reads CASSGGRPSDTEAFF. The CDR3 nucleotides are TGTGCCAGCAGCGGGGGCCGACCGTCGGACACTGAAGCTTTCTTT.

V gene TRBV27 combines with J gene TRBJ2-7; 12 nucleotides match TRBD1. Germline loops: CDR1 MNHEY, CDR2 SMNVEV (reference sequence). This CDR3 region has 14 residues. After removal of 5 bases from V and 6 bases from J, the junction contained 5 bases not matched to a gene. CDR3 protein: CASSPGTGGSEQYF. For the CDR3, the DNA is TGTGCCAGCAGTCCCGGGACAGGGGGCTCCGAGCAGTACTTC.

This clonotype came up a few times. The rearrangement uses TRBV19 and TRBJ1-5, with a tentative D call TRBD1 (6 bases). Germline CDR1 LNHDA, CDR2 SQIVND (reference sequence). This CDR3 is 16 amino acids long. V was trimmed by 3 bases and J by 3 bases, leaving 15 bases between them. CDR3 protein: CASSIMGHLNNQPQHF. CDR3 nucleotides: TGTGCCAGTAGTATCATGGGACACCTTAACAATCAGCCCCAGCATTTT. The full variable domain, rest sourced from reference TRBV19 and TRBJ1-5, is DGGITQSPKYLFRKEGQNVTLSCEQNLNHDAMYWYRQDPGQGLRLIYYSQIVNDFQKGDIAEGYSVSREKKESFPLTVTSAQKNPTAFYLCASSIMGHLNNQPQHFGDGTRLSIL.